This T cell receptor beta chain was identified during a study of chemoradiotherapy in HPV16-positive cancers. The germline gives CDR1 MNHEY, CDR2 SMNVEV (reference sequence). The CDR3 sequence is 14 residues long. J lost 3 bases, V lost 6 bases, and 6 bases had no gene match. Study-wide results and limits: Non-HPV-specific T cells did not expand in tumors during treatment, whereas candidate HPV-specific clones and E7-related motifs did.

Repeated repertoire sampling spanned the course of chemoradiotherapy. This clone has a handful of counts. Its antigen is as yet unknown. Some clones are missing from TCRdb's copy, which holds only in-frame ones; the method was immunoSEQ multiplex PCR. Here the sample spans under 7,500 clones, about 80% being singletons. The source is a human donor with HPV-associated anogenital cancer. The rearrangement links TRBV27 to TRBJ2-7; 9 positions match TRBD2. Sequencing used tumor tissue, obtained from a patient who underwent chemoradiotherapy. CDR3 DNA: TGTGCCAGCAGATCCGGGACTAGCCTCTACGAGCAGTACTTC. Its protein product is CASRSGTSLYEQYF.